This TCR beta chain is from a study of T cell responses to AZD1222 COVID-19 vaccine. Study observations and caveats: Donors, mostly white British, included more females; clonal diversity was possibly underestimated.

Some clones are missing from TCRdb's copy, which holds only in-frame ones; the method was immunoSEQ multiplex PCR. The sample has 85,000 or so clones, 85% to 90% seen once. V lost 3 bases, J lost 6 bases, and 17 bases lay in between. CDR1 is WNHNN, CDR2 SYGVQD, per germline (reference sequence). The CDR3 loop spans 15 amino acids. In regard to this clone: What it binds is unknown.

The sequenced sample was peripheral blood, obtained 28 days after the second AZD1222 dose. V is TRBV10-1 and J is TRBJ1-1; D not resolved. This sequence was found in an adult who received the AZD1222 COVID-19 vaccine. The CDR3 region has the DNA TGCGCCAGCAGTGACTGTCTTGGCCTAGTCGCTGAAGCTTTCTTT. Protein product: CASSDCLGLVAEAFF.